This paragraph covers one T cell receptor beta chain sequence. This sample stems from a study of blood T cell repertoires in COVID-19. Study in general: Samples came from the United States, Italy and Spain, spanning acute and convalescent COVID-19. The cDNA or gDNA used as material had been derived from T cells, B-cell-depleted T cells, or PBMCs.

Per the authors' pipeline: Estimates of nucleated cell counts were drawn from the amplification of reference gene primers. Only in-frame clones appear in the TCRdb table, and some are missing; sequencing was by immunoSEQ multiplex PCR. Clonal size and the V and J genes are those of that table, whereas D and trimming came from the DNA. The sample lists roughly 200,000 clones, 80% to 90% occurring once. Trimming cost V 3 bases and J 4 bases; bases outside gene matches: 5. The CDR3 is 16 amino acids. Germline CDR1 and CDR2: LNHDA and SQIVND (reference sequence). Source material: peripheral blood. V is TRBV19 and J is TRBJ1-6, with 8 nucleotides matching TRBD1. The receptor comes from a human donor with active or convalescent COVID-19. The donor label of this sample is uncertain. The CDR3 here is CASSIRGQGYNSPLHF. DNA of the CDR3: TGTGCCAGTAGTATCCGTGGACAGGGATATAATTCACCCCTCCACTTT.